In its sample, the clone carrying this TCR beta chain was seen a few times. Its antigen is currently unknown. Donors each provided around 10 milliliters of peripheral blood. Each sample had at least 6.5 million PBMCs isolated. RNA extraction gave at least 5 micrograms of total RNA per sample. Through a sample-barcoded 5' primer and a J-beta primer mix, a second PCR was run for roughly 7 to 12 cycles. TCRdb re-analysed the 5' RACE reads in MiXCR, keeping a single row per CDR3 protein. The repertoire holds roughly 500,000 distinct CDR3 sequences, with 27% as singletons. This specimen belongs to a study of blood T cells in healthy people across ages. Findings and caveats of the study: Higher diversity and more naive CD4+ cells were features of long-lived donors, compared to aged donors.

Trimming cost V 7 bases and J 4 bases, with 6 bases left between them. Per germline, CDR1 SGHTA and CDR2 FQGNSA. The CDR3 length is 11 residues. This chain connects TRBV7-2 to TRBJ2-3, with D uncertain. The sequence came from a woman in her 70s in good health. The sequenced sample was blood. The CDR3 region has the DNA TGTGCCAGCAAACTTGCAGATACGCAGTATTTT. Its translation is CASKLADTQYF.